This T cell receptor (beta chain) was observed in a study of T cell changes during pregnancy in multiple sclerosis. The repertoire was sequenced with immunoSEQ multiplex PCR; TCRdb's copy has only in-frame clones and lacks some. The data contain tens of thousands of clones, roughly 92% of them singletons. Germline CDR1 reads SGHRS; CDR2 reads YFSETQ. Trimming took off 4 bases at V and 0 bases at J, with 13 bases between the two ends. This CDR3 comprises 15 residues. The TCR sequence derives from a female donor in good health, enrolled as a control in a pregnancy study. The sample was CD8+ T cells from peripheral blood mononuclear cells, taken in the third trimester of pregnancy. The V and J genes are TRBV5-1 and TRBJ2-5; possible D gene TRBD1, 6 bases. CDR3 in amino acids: CASSQDSLYQETQYF. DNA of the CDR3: TGCGCCAGCAGCCAGGACAGCCTGTACCAAGAGACCCAGTACTTC.